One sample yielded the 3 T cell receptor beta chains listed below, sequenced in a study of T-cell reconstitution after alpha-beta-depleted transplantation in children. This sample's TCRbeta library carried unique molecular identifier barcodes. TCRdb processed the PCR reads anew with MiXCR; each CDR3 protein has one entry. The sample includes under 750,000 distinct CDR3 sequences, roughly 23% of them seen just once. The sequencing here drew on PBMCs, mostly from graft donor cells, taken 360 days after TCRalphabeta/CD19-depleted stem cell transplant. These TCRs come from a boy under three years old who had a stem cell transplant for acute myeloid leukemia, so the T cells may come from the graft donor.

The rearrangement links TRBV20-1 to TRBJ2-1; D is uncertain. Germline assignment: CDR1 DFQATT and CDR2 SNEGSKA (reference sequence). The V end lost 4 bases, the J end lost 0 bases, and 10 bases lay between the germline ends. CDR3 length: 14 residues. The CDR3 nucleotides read TGCAGTGCTACGGATGTGGGCTCCTACAATGAGCAGTTCTTC. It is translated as CSATDVGSYNEQFF.

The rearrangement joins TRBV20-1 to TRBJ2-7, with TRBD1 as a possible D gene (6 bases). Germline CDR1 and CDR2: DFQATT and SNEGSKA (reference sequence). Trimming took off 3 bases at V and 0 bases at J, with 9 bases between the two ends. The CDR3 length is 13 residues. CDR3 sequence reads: CSASWDISYEQYF. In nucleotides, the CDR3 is TGCAGTGCTAGTTGGGACATCTCCTACGAGCAGTACTTC.

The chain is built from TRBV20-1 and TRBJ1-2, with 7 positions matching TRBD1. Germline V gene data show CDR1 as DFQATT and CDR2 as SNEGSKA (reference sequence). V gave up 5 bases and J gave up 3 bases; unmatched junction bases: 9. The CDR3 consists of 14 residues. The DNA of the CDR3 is TGCAGTGCTGCCCGACAGGGCGCCTACTATGGCTACACCTTC. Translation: CSAARQGAYYGYTF.